This TCR beta chain was observed in a study of regulatory T cells in long-lasting Graves disease. Time point here: persistent/refractory GD, antithyroid drugs over 5 years with positive TRAb. Preparation of the TCR library used RNA extracted from PBMCs. This clonotype was seen at least ten times. Relying on iRepertoire HTBI primers and Arm-PCR of CDR3 regions, the team built TCR beta libraries. TCRdb re-called the multiplex PCR reads through MiXCR, storing one row per CDR3 protein. The table lists about 430,000 distinct CDR3 sequences, around 23% of them singletons. Trimming took 0 bases from V and 5 from J, leaving 4 bases between them. Germline V gene lookup returns CDR1 GTSNPN and CDR2 SVGIG (reference sequence). This CDR3 contains 11 residues.

This chain links TRBV30 with TRBJ2-5, with D hard to call. The receptor comes from a female donor with Graves disease. The sequenced sample was peripheral blood mononuclear cells (PBMCs), obtained when the disease was refractory, from a patient treated with antithyroid drugs. CDR3 in amino acids: CAWSVTETQYF. The CDR3 region has the DNA TGTGCCTGGAGTGTAACGGAGACCCAGTACTTC.